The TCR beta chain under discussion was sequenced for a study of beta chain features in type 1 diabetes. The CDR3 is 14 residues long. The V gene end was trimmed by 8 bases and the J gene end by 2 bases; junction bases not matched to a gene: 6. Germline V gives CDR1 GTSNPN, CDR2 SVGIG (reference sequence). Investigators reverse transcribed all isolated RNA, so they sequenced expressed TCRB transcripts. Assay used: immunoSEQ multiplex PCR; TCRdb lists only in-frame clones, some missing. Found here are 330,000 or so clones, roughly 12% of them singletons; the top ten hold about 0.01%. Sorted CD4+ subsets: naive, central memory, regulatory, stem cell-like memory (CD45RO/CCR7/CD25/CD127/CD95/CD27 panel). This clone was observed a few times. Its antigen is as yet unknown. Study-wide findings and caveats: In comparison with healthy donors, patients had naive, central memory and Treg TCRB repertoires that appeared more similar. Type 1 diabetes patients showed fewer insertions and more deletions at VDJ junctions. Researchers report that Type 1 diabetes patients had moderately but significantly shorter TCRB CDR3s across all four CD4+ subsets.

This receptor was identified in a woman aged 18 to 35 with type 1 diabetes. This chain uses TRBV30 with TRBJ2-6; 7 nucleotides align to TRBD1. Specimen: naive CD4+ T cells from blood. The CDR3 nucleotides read TGTGCCCGACAACAGGGGACTGGGGCCAACGTCCTGACTTTC. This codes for CARQQGTGANVLTF. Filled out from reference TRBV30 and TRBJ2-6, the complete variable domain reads SQTIHQWPATLVQPVGSPLSLECTVEGTSNPNLYWYRQAAGRGLQLLFYSVGIGQISSEVPQNLSASRPQDRQFILSSKKLLLSDSGFYLCARQQGTGANVLTFGAGSRLTVL.